These 16 T cell receptor beta chains were all obtained from the same sample, sequenced in a study of shared clonotypes between healthy human individuals. This table comes from immunoSEQ multiplex PCR, and its TCRdb copy is limited to in-frame clones, with some not included. Counted here are 2 million to 2.5 million clones, approximately 90% occurring once; the ten biggest clones make up 0.3% to 0.45%. Specimen: naive CD4+ T cells from PBMCs. Subset defined: CD45RA+ positively selected. The receptors stem from a man between 18 and 29 years old in good health. Some clones in this sample may be carry-over from other donors' samples.

The genes are TRBV5-8 and TRBJ2-1, with 11 positions matching TRBD2. This CDR3 spans 18 amino acids. V trimming: 0 bases; J trimming: 1 base; junction bases outside the gene matches: 6. Germline CDR1 and CDR2: SGHTS and YDEGEE. CDR3 region: CASSLVASGRISYNEQFF. The CDR3 DNA sequence: TGTGCCAGCAGCTTGGTGGCTAGCGGGAGGATATCCTACAATGAGCAGTTCTTC.

The genes are TRBV19 and TRBJ2-2; D ambiguous. This CDR3 has 14 residues. Trimming left V 3 bases short and J 6 bases short, with 11 bases between. Germline V gives CDR1 LNHDA, CDR2 SQIVND (reference sequence). As DNA, the CDR3 is TGTGCCAGTAGTATCCTCCGGTGGGCCGGGGAGCTGTTTTTT. Translation: CASSILRWAGELFF.

V gene TRBV23-1 combines with J gene TRBJ2-2; D gene ambiguous. TRBV23-1 falls under the ORF class, with uncertain function. With 5 bases removed from V and 6 bases from J, the gap between germline ends came to 16 bases. The CDR3 consists of 15 residues. In nucleotides, the CDR3 is TGCGCCAGCAGTGGTGAGGCGAACATAGCCGGGGAGCTGTTTTTT. It specifies CASSGEANIAGELFF.

The chain couples TRBV2 to TRBJ2-3; 11 bases agree with TRBD1. Germline values: CDR1 SNHLY, CDR2 FYNNEI. The CDR3 has 14 amino acids. With 5 bases clipped from V and 5 bases from J, the junction kept 3 bases outside the gene matches. CDR3 amino acids: CASSSDRGRDTQYF. The DNA of the CDR3 is TGTGCCAGCAGTTCGGACAGGGGGCGAGATACGCAGTATTTT.

The chain couples TRBV10-2 to TRBJ1-1; D call uncertain. The V end was cut by 8 bases, the J end by 5 bases, with 12 bases between. This CDR3 comprises 12 residues. CDR1 is WSHSY, CDR2 SAAADI, per germline. CDR3 region: CASSDGWTEAFF. CDR3 in DNA: TGCGCCAGCTCGGACGGGTGGACTGAAGCTTTCTTT.

The chain combines TRBV7-9 with TRBJ2-2, with D possibly TRBD1 on 6 matching bases. Germline loops: CDR1 SEHNR, CDR2 FQNEAQ (reference sequence). The CDR3 length is 15 residues. The ends were cut back, 5 bases at V and 6 bases at J, with 16 bases in the middle. Here the CDR3 reads CASSLSLQGPGELFF. The CDR3 DNA reads as TGTGCCAGCAGCCTTTCACTACAGGGACCCGGGGAGCTGTTTTTT.

The chain uses TRBV5-5 and TRBJ2-7, with TRBD2 matching 11 bases. The CDR3 consists of 15 residues. V was pared by 0 bases and J by 5 bases, with 4 bases of the junction left unmatched. Germline V gives CDR1 SGHKS, CDR2 YYEKEE (reference sequence). The CDR3 sequence is CASSLVTSGVNEQYF. CDR3 nucleotide sequence: TGTGCCAGCAGCTTGGTGACTAGCGGGGTTAACGAGCAGTACTTC.

The chain has TRBV6-1 and TRBJ1-4; 8 bases align to TRBD1. Germline V gene sequence: CDR1 MNHNS, CDR2 SASEGT. The CDR3 loop spans 14 amino acids. The trim removed 6 bases at V and 8 bases at J, leaving 8 bases unmatched. DNA of the CDR3: TGTGCCAGCAGCACCGGGACAGGAGGAGAAAAACTGTTTTTT. Translation gives CASSTGTGGEKLFF.

The V call is TRBV11-1, the J call TRBJ2-1; 11 bases map to TRBD2. The CDR3 covers 16 residues. Germline CDR1 SGHAT, CDR2 FQDESV (reference sequence). With V trimmed by 1 base and J by 10 bases, 9 bases remained unmatched. DNA for the CDR3: TGTGCCAGCAGCTTAGGGGGACTAGCGGTCCTGGGGGAGCAGTTCTTC. Its translation: CASSLGGLAVLGEQFF.

To note about this clone: This sample also contains other DNA sequences that code for the same CDR3. This chain joins TRBV28 and TRBJ2-7, with D hard to call. The CDR3 runs 11 residues. Germline loops: CDR1 MDHEN, CDR2 SYDVKM. V dropped 6 bases and J dropped 4 bases, with 7 bases sitting between them. The CDR3 sequence: CASSFGYEQYF. The CDR3 nucleotides are TGTGCCAGCAGCTTCGGGTACGAGCAGTACTTC.

The CDR3 protein is CASSQVYRTNYGYTF. CDR3 nucleotides: TGCGCCAGCAGCCAAGTTTATAGAACTAACTATGGCTACACCTTC. The J gene is TRBJ1-2, the V gene TRBV4-3; D not resolved. The CDR3 is 15 amino acids. V lost 1 base to trimming and J lost 0 bases, with 9 bases between them. CDR1 is LGHNA, CDR2 YSLEER, per germline.

This rearrangement joins TRBV5-1 to TRBJ2-1; 7 bases align to TRBD2. Germline lookup yields CDR1 SGHRS and CDR2 YFSETQ. The ends lost 1 base at V and 5 bases at J; junction bases unmatched: 3. The CDR3 is 14 amino acids. For the CDR3, the DNA is TGCGCCAGCAGCTTGAGCCTAGCGGACAATGAGCAGTTCTTC. Residues: CASSLSLADNEQFF.

This chain joins TRBV7-2 and TRBJ1-1, with D uncertain. Looked up from germline, CDR1 is SGHTA and CDR2 is FQGNSA. The CDR3 runs 13 residues. Trimming shortened V by 5 bases and J by 2 bases, and 9 bases separated the two germline ends. This CDR3 is CASSASANTEAFF. The CDR3 DNA is TGTGCCAGCAGCGCTTCAGCCAACACTGAAGCTTTCTTT.

The gene calls are TRBV7-8 and TRBJ1-1, with 7 bases identical to TRBD1. This CDR3 is built from 14 residues. V shed 7 bases and J 5 bases; nucleotides not matched to a gene: 10. CDR1 is SGHVS and CDR2 is FQNEAQ in the germline V gene. This CDR3 is CASKGGPSGTEAFF. The CDR3 nucleotides are TGTGCCAGCAAAGGGGGCCCCAGCGGGACTGAAGCTTTCTTT. Full variable domain (missing parts from reference TRBV7-8 and TRBJ1-1): GAGVSQSPRYKVAKRGQDVALRCDPISGHVSLFWYQQALGQGPEFLTYFQNEAQLDKSGLPSDRFFAERPEGSVSTLKIQRTQQEDSAVYLCASKGGPSGTEAFFGQGTRLTVV.

V usage is TRBV9 and J usage is TRBJ2-3, with 10 nucleotides matching TRBD2. Trimming at V came to 2 bases and at J to 1 base, leaving 4 bases not matched to a gene. The V gene's germline CDR1 is SGDLS and CDR2 YYNGEE. The CDR3 spans 16 residues. This chain's CDR3 is CASSVVAGGGTDTQYF. The CDR3, as DNA: TGTGCCAGCAGCGTCGTAGCGGGAGGCGGCACAGATACGCAGTATTTT.

The rearrangement uses TRBV4-2 and TRBJ1-4; D gene uncertain. This CDR3 has 16 residues. V was trimmed by 1 base and J by 0 bases, leaving 9 bases between them. Looked up from germline, CDR1 is LGHNA and CDR2 is YNFKEQ. CDR3 loop: CASSQGRRATNEKLFF. The DNA of the CDR3 is TGTGCCAGCAGCCAAGGGCGGAGGGCAACTAATGAAAAACTGTTTTTT.